This T cell receptor (beta chain) was identified during a study of blood T cells in healthy people across ages. Broader study findings: The authors considered diversity estimates from one million T cells to be underestimates.

It was with a sample-barcoded 5' primer and a J-beta primer mix that a second PCR of about 6 to 11 cycles was run. MiXCR, applied by TCRdb to the 5' RACE reads, yields one record per CDR3 protein. Here the sample spans about 830,000 distinct CDR3 sequences, roughly 60% being singletons. CDR1 and CDR2 (germline): SEHNR, FQNEAQ (reference sequence). Trimming shortened V by 2 bases and J by 2 bases, and 13 bases separated the two germline ends. CDR3 size: 15 residues. Worth noting for this clonotype: Its specificity is not known.

This chain joins TRBV7-9 and TRBJ2-7; tentatively, D is TRBD1 (6 bases). Specimen: blood. The TCR originated in a man aged 30-40 years in good health. The CDR3, as DNA: TGTGCCAGCAGCTTAAGGGACATGGGCCCCTACGAGCAGTACTTC. This codes for CASSLRDMGPYEQYF. The entire variable domain, with the rest obtained from reference TRBV7-9 and TRBJ2-7, is as follows: DTGVSQNPRHKITKRGQNVTFRCDPISEHNRLYWYRQTLGQGPEFLTYFQNEAQLEKSRLLSDRFSAERPKGSFSTLEIQRTEQGDSAMYLCASSLRDMGPYEQYFGPGTRLTVT.